This TCR beta chain was obtained from a study of human CD8 memory T cell subsets. General study results and limits: Chao1 estimates hinted that stem-like memory T cells outstripped precursor exhausted T cells in diversity.

UMI-labeled 5' RACE produced the TCR beta libraries. Using the 5' RACE reads, TCRdb records one entry per CDR3 protein without DNA. The sample holds roughly 10,000 distinct CDR3 sequences. CDR1 SNHLY and CDR2 FYNNEI come from the germline V gene. The CDR3 consists of 15 residues. As concerns this clonotype: The antigen remains unidentified.

Early memory CD8+ T cells that were CCR7+ PD-1+ TIGIT+ with exhausted-like traits constituted the TPEX cells. PBMC originated from healthy-donor buffy coats. This receptor was obtained from a human donor in good health. V and J are TRBV2 and TRBJ2-1; TCRdb outputs TRBD1, but without DNA this stays unchecked. What was sequenced was CD8+ T cells from PBMCs. The CDR3 loop is CASSENPSRPDEQFF.